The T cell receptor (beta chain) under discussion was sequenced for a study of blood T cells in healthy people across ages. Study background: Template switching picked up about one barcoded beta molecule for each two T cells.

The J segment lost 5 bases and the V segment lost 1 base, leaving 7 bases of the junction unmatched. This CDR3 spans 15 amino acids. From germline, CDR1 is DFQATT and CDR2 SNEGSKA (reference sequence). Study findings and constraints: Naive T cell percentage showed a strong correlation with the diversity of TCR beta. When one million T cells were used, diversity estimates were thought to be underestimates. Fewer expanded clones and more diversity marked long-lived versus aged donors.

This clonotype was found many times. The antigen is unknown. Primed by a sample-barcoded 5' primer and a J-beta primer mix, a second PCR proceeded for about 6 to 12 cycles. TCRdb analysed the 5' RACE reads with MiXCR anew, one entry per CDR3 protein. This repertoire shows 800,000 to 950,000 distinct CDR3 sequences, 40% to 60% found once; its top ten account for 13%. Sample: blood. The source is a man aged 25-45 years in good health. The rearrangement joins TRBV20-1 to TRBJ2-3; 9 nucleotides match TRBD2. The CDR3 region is CSARAPGLARDTQYF. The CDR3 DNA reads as TGCAGTGCTAGAGCGCCGGGACTAGCTAGAGATACGCAGTATTTT.